The 30 T cell receptor beta chains in this list originate from one sample, sequenced in a study of blood T cell repertoires in COVID-19. Data came from immunoSEQ multiplex PCR; TCRdb stores just in-frame clones and leaves some out. The profile shows roughly 300,000 clones, 70% to 90% of them singletons. What was sequenced was PBMCs or T cells enriched from blood (not recorded which). These receptors were obtained from a woman aged 30 to 39 who had recovered from COVID-19.

This rearrangement joins TRBV7-9 to TRBJ2-1; a weak D match, TRBD1 (6 bases). Germline V lookup: CDR1 SEHNR, CDR2 FQNEAQ (reference sequence). Between the trimmed V and J ends, which lost 3 bases and 3 bases, there was a span of 12 bases. The length of the CDR3 is 15 residues. This CDR3 reads CASSFYRVSYNEQFF. The CDR3 nucleotides are TGTGCCAGCAGCTTTTACAGGGTGAGCTACAATGAGCAGTTCTTC.

The rearrangement links TRBV7-9 to TRBJ1-5; 9 bases agree with TRBD1. The junction had 6 bases not matched to a gene; V was cut back by 5 bases and J by 7 bases. The CDR3 loop spans 14 amino acids. Germline lookup yields CDR1 SEHNR and CDR2 FQNEAQ (reference sequence). The CDR3 DNA is TGTGCCAGCAGCGAACAGGGGGCCGGACAGCCCCAGCATTTT. This sequence encodes CASSEQGAGQPQHF. The whole variable domain, remainder taken from reference TRBV7-9 and TRBJ1-5, is DTGVSQNPRHKITKRGQNVTFRCDPISEHNRLYWYRQTLGQGPEFLTYFQNEAQLEKSRLLSDRFSAERPKGSFSTLEIQRTEQGDSAMYLCASSEQGAGQPQHFGDGTRLSIL.

The rearrangement links TRBV5-4 to TRBJ1-5; TRBD1 matches 7 bases. The junction had 4 bases not matched to a gene; V was cut back by 4 bases and J by 0 bases. The CDR3 runs 15 residues. Germline CDR1 and CDR2: SGHNT and YYREEE (reference sequence). CDR3 nucleotide sequence: TGTGCCAGCAGCCCGGGACAGAATAGCAATCAGCCCCAGCATTTT. Amino acid sequence: CASSPGQNSNQPQHF.

The chain combines TRBV18 with TRBJ1-4, with unresolved D. Trimming removed 3 bases from V and 4 bases from J, with 18 bases in between. This CDR3 spans 17 amino acids. Germline CDR1 is KGHSH and CDR2 is LQKENI. CDR3 sequence reads: CASSPGDYSTVNEKLFF. CDR3 sequence (DNA): TGTGCCAGCTCACCGGGAGACTATAGTACCGTTAATGAAAAACTGTTTTTT.

The chain recombines TRBV27 with TRBJ2-3, with 9 bases that match TRBD1. Germline V CDR1 and CDR2: MNHEY, SMNVEV (reference sequence). The CDR3 loop spans 15 amino acids. Trimming removed 4 bases from V and 6 bases from J; junction bases left unmatched: 8. The CDR3 is CASSYGQGWTDTQYF. The DNA for the CDR3 is TGTGCCAGCAGTTACGGACAGGGGTGGACGGATACGCAGTATTTT.

The chain employs TRBV10-1 and TRBJ1-5, with TRBD1 matching 8 bases. The germline V gene has CDR1 WNHNN and CDR2 SYGVQD (reference sequence). This CDR3 has 16 residues. The V segment lost 2 bases and the J segment 1 base; nucleotides outside the gene matches: 4. CDR3 loop: CASSETGGVSNQPQHF. The CDR3, as DNA: TGCGCCAGCAGTGAGACAGGGGGTGTAAGCAATCAGCCCCAGCATTTT.

This chain connects TRBV19 to TRBJ1-2; D might be TRBD1 (5 bases). This CDR3 region has 12 residues. V was trimmed by 7 bases and J by 1 base, leaving 7 bases between them. CDR1 and CDR2 (germline): LNHDA, SQIVND (reference sequence). CDR3 loop: CASTTVNYGYTF. Written as DNA, the CDR3 is TGTGCCAGTACGACAGTTAACTATGGCTACACCTTC.

The V and J genes are TRBV29-1 and TRBJ1-2, with D possibly TRBD1 on 5 matching bases. Deletions cut 4 bases from V and 1 base from J, with 10 bases between. The V gene's germline CDR1 is SQVTM and CDR2 ANQGSEA. The CDR3 consists of 13 residues. CDR3 bases: TGCAGCGTTGTCCAGGGACTTAACTATGGCTACACCTTC. Its protein product is CSVVQGLNYGYTF.

The chain carries TRBV5-1 and TRBJ1-2, with unresolved D. The length of the CDR3 is 14 residues. From germline, CDR1 is SGHRS and CDR2 YFSETQ. Between the trimmed V and J ends, which lost 0 bases and 0 bases, there was a span of 6 bases. For the CDR3, the DNA is TGCGCCAGCAGCTTGGCCACAGCTAACTATGGCTACACCTTC. Amino acids: CASSLATANYGYTF.

The V and J genes are TRBV6-5 and TRBJ1-2; maybe TRBD1 (5 bases). Trimming left V 6 bases short and J 1 base short, with 12 bases between. Looked up from germline, CDR1 is MNHEY and CDR2 is SVGAGI. This CDR3 comprises 14 residues. CDR3 sequence reads: CASSPTVFNYGYTF. DNA for the CDR3: TGTGCCAGCAGCCCGACAGTGTTTAACTATGGCTACACCTTC.

The chain is built from TRBV4-1 and TRBJ2-5, with 11 bases identical to TRBD1. The germline gives CDR1 MGHRA, CDR2 YSYEKL. This CDR3 spans 17 amino acids. V trimming: 2 bases; J trimming: 5 bases; junction bases outside the gene matches: 10. The CDR3 spells CASSQPRDRGFGETQYF. CDR3 DNA sequence: TGCGCCAGCAGCCAACCGCGGGACAGGGGGTTTGGTGAGACCCAGTACTTC.

The chain joins TRBV20-1 to TRBJ1-5; tentative D call: TRBD1 (6 bases). In germline, CDR1 is DFQATT, CDR2 SNEGSKA (reference sequence). Trimming took 3 bases from V and 3 from J, leaving 9 bases between them. This CDR3 has 13 amino acids. The CDR3 region has the DNA TGCAGTGCTAGTACAGGGCCCAATCAGCCCCAGCATTTT. It translates to CSASTGPNQPQHF.

The chain links TRBV5-4 to TRBJ2-5; TRBD2 might be the D (6 bases). CDR3 size: 14 residues. V was pared by 4 bases and J by 4 bases, with 14 bases between. CDR1 and CDR2 (germline): SGHNT, YYREEE (reference sequence). The CDR3 protein is CASSRALGGETQYF. DNA of the CDR3: TGTGCCAGCAGCAGGGCACTCGGGGGAGAGACCCAGTACTTC.

V gene TRBV2 combines with J gene TRBJ1-4; weak D call: TRBD1 (6 bases). The germline V gene has CDR1 SNHLY and CDR2 FYNNEI. CDR3 size: 13 residues. The ends were cut back, 6 bases at V and 5 bases at J, with 10 bases in the middle. For the CDR3, the DNA is TGTGCCAGCAGGGGACATGAAAATGAAAAACTGTTTTTT. It translates to CASRGHENEKLFF.

The CDR3 here is CASSPVWQVNNSPLHF. In DNA, the CDR3 is TGCGCCAGCAGCCCAGTTTGGCAGGTTAATAATTCACCCCTCCACTTT. This chain uses TRBV5-1 with TRBJ1-6; no firm D call. V lost 4 bases to trimming and J lost 5 bases, with 16 bases between them. Germline V lookup: CDR1 SGHRS, CDR2 YFSETQ. The CDR3 covers 16 residues.

This chain connects TRBV30 to TRBJ2-2; a possible D gene is TRBD1 (6 bases). CDR1 and CDR2 from the germline V gene are GTSNPN and SVGIG (reference sequence). This CDR3 comprises 13 residues. V gave up 0 bases and J gave up 6 bases, with 8 bases separating them. As DNA, the CDR3 is TGTGCCTGGAGTGTCAGGGGTCCCGGGGAGCTGTTTTTT. This translates into CAWSVRGPGELFF.

The table lists this clone with a count of one. The rearrangement uses TRBV7-2 and TRBJ2-2, with D perhaps TRBD1 (5 bases). Germline values: CDR1 SGHTA, CDR2 FQGNSA. Deletions cut 3 bases from V and 4 bases from J, with 6 bases between. This CDR3 has 13 amino acids. The CDR3 is CASSLGPTGELFF. The DNA of the CDR3 is TGTGCCAGCAGCTTGGGGCCCACCGGGGAGCTGTTTTTT.

The rearrangement uses TRBV19 and TRBJ2-7; possibly TRBD1 for D (7 bases). The CDR3 sequence is 15 residues long. In germline, CDR1 is LNHDA, CDR2 SQIVND (reference sequence). V lost 1 base to trimming and J lost 1 base, with 11 bases between them. The chain's CDR3 is CASSIVAGGSYEQYF. The CDR3, as DNA: TGTGCCAGTAGTATAGTAGCAGGGGGGTCCTACGAGCAGTACTTC.

The chain combines TRBV10-2 with TRBJ1-5; TRBD1 agrees at 8 bases. Germline V gene data show CDR1 as WSHSY and CDR2 as SAAADI. CDR3 length equals 15 residues. V lost 6 bases to trimming and J lost 3 bases; unmatched junction nucleotides: 7. CDR3 in amino acids: CASSPGTGINQPQHF. CDR3 sequence (DNA): TGCGCCAGCAGCCCCGGGACAGGCATCAATCAGCCCCAGCATTTT.

The chain links TRBV12-3 or TRBV12-4 to TRBJ2-3; no definite D call. This CDR3 is 10 amino acids long. Trimming took 6 bases from V and 5 from J, leaving 3 bases between them. The CDR3 sequence: CASSGDTQYF. Here the CDR3 DNA reads TGTGCCAGCAGCGGAGATACGCAGTATTTT.

This chain joins TRBV4-1 and TRBJ1-4; a weak D match, TRBD1 (5 bases). With 1 base removed from V and 5 bases from J, the gap between germline ends came to 14 bases. Germline loops: CDR1 MGHRA, CDR2 YSYEKL. This CDR3 has 16 amino acids. The CDR3: CASSQGAIQANEKLFF. The CDR3 nucleotides are TGCGCCAGCAGCCAAGGCGCGATACAGGCGAATGAAAAACTGTTTTTT.

The chain uses TRBV6-1 and TRBJ2-7; D is undetermined. V dropped 2 bases and J dropped 0 bases, with 11 bases sitting between them. CDR3 length: 15 amino acids. Germline lookup yields CDR1 MNHNS and CDR2 SASEGT. The CDR3 region is CASSERGTGSYEQYF. CDR3 in DNA: TGTGCCAGCAGTGAACGTGGCACGGGCTCCTACGAGCAGTACTTC.

The chain has TRBV11-2 and TRBJ1-2; TRBD1 might be the D (5 bases). CDR3 length: 14 amino acids. Germline V CDR1 and CDR2: SGHAT, FQNNGV. V was pared by 3 bases and J by 4 bases, with 12 bases between. CDR3 amino acids: CASSFDSNRYGYTF. CDR3 in DNA: TGTGCCAGCAGCTTTGACAGCAACCGCTATGGCTACACCTTC.

V gene TRBV9 combines with J gene TRBJ1-3; 9 bases are a match to TRBD1. V trimming: 0 bases; J trimming: 3 bases; junction bases outside the gene matches: 7. The V gene's germline CDR1 is SGDLS and CDR2 YYNGEE. The length of the CDR3 is 17 residues. The CDR3 DNA is TGTGCCAGCAGCGTAGGCGGAGGGACAGGGCATGGAAACACCATATATTTT. Translating gives CASSVGGGTGHGNTIYF. Using reference TRBV9 and TRBJ1-3 for the parts outside the CDR3, the full variable domain is DSGVTQTPKHLITATGQRVTLRCSPRSGDLSVYWYQQSLDQGLQFLIQYYNGEERAKGNILERFSAQQFPDLHSELNLSSLELGDSALYFCASSVGGGTGHGNTIYFGEGSWLTVV.

This chain joins TRBV9 and TRBJ2-5, with D perhaps matching TRBD1 (6 bases). V lost 0 bases to trimming and J lost 4 bases, with 13 bases between them. Germline V gene lookup returns CDR1 SGDLS and CDR2 YYNGEE. This CDR3 region has 15 residues. The CDR3 protein is CASSVAQGLTETQYF. The CDR3 DNA reads TGTGCCAGCAGCGTAGCACAGGGATTAACAGAGACCCAGTACTTC.

This rearrangement joins TRBV7-6 to TRBJ1-1; no reliable D call. The CDR3 is 16 residues long. Trimming removed 7 bases at V and 3 bases at J, with 21 bases between. Per the germline V gene, CDR1 is SGHVS and CDR2 is FNYEAQ. The CDR3 spells CASTPQTGNEHTEAFF. The CDR3 coding sequence is TGTGCCAGCACCCCACAGACGGGAAACGAACACACTGAAGCTTTCTTT.

The rearrangement uses TRBV21-1 and TRBJ2-7; TRBD1 was called by the table and not checked on the DNA. TRBV21-1 is marked as a pseudogene. The CDR3 has 15 residues. This chain's CDR3 is CASSIGTGERYEQYF. DNA of the CDR3: TGTGCCAGCAGCATAGGGACAGGGGAGAGGTACGAGCAGTACTTC.

The chain has TRBV5-1 and TRBJ2-3, with D unresolved. CDR1 is SGHRS and CDR2 is YFSETQ in the germline V gene. Trimming took off 5 bases at V and 1 base at J, with 20 bases between the two ends. The CDR3 spans 17 residues. CDR3 sequence reads: CASSSIPPTVGTDTQYF. The CDR3 coding sequence is TGCGCCAGCAGTTCAATCCCCCCTACCGTTGGCACAGATACGCAGTATTTT. Full variable domain (missing parts from reference TRBV5-1 and TRBJ2-3): KAGVTQTPRYLIKTRGQQVTLSCSPISGHRSVSWYQQTPGQGLQFLFEYFSETQRNKGNFPGRFSGRQFSNSRSEMNVSTLELGDSALYLCASSSIPPTVGTDTQYFGPGTRLTVL.

This clone was observed once. This chain connects TRBV6-1 to TRBJ1-3, with 7 bases fitting TRBD1. CDR1 is MNHNS and CDR2 is SASEGT in the germline V gene. The CDR3 spans 14 residues. The V gene end was trimmed by 7 bases and the J gene end by 4 bases; junction bases not matched to a gene: 7. The CDR3 loop is CASNRGASGNTIYF. CDR3 DNA sequence: TGTGCCAGCAACAGGGGTGCTTCGGGAAACACCATATATTTT.

This rearrangement joins TRBV7-3 to TRBJ1-2; perhaps TRBD1 as D (6 bases). There are 18 residues in the CDR3. V was pared by 5 bases and J by 7 bases, with 29 bases between. The germline V gene encodes CDR1 SGHTA and CDR2 FQGTGA. CDR3 sequence reads: CASSLIPLQGRAYGGYTF. In DNA, the CDR3 is TGTGCCAGCAGCCTAATACCCCTACAGGGACGGGCCTATGGTGGCTACACCTTC.